This T cell receptor beta chain was sequenced in a study of blood T cells in healthy people across ages. In this sample, this clonotype turned up a few times. The authors ran a second PCR of about 6 to 11 cycles using a sample-barcoded 5' primer and a J-beta primer mix. The template-switch adaptor, which had 12 random nucleotides, put a tag on each cDNA molecule. TCRdb redid the calling of the 5' RACE reads with MiXCR, one entry per CDR3 protein. The table has about 720,000 distinct CDR3 sequences, about 20% seen once; the top ten hold about 22%. CDR3 length equals 12 residues. V lost 3 bases and J lost 8, with 5 bases in between. Sample donors were healthy Caucasian individuals that came from Russia, aged about 6 to 95. Every donor contributed 7.5 to 10 milliliters of peripheral blood by blood draw.

The clonotype originates from a man between 65 and 79 years old in good health. The source material was blood. This rearrangement joins TRBV12-3 or TRBV12-4 to TRBJ1-6; D unclear. This CDR3 is CASSFGDSPLHF. DNA for the CDR3: TGTGCCAGCAGTTTCGGGGATTCACCCCTCCACTTT.